The next 18 T cell receptor beta chains were all read from a single sample in a study of T cell responses to AZD1222 COVID-19 vaccine. TCRdb's table, derived via immunoSEQ multiplex PCR, lists solely in-frame clones and lacks some. Among about 49,000 clones, over 65% were seen once, and the ten largest hold 6% to 7%. Sequencing used peripheral blood, obtained on day 0 of AZD1222 vaccination. The origin of the receptors is an adult in good health.

The V call is TRBV27, the J call TRBJ2-7, with D tentatively TRBD2 (5 bases). The CDR3 consists of 15 residues. V was clipped by 4 bases and J by 0 bases, with 13 bases between them. In germline, CDR1 is MNHEY, CDR2 SMNVEV (reference sequence). The CDR3, as DNA: TGTGCCAGCAGTTCCCCTGGCGGGCGCTCCTACGAGCAGTACTTC. Protein product: CASSSPGGRSYEQYF.

CDR3 sequence (DNA): TGTGCCAGCTATCCTAGGACGGCCCTTTCTGGAAACACCATATATTTT. Protein: CASYPRTALSGNTIYF. The chain couples TRBV28 to TRBJ1-3; D is unclear. The CDR3 is 16 amino acids. Trimming stripped 8 bases from V and 1 base from J, with 18 bases between. Germline V gene sequence: CDR1 MDHEN, CDR2 SYDVKM.

V is TRBV4-1 and J is TRBJ2-2; maybe TRBD2 (7 bases). V was clipped by 3 bases and J by 4 bases, with 12 bases between them. The CDR3 loop spans 15 amino acids. From germline, CDR1 is MGHRA and CDR2 YSYEKL. Here the CDR3 reads CASSQGLQGTGELFF. The DNA for the CDR3 is TGCGCCAGCAGCCAGGGACTACAGGGCACCGGGGAGCTGTTTTTT.

The chain combines TRBV19 with TRBJ2-5; D not certain. The germline V gene has CDR1 LNHDA and CDR2 SQIVND (reference sequence). Trimming shortened V by 3 bases and J by 1 base, and 6 bases separated the two germline ends. This CDR3 spans 13 amino acids. The CDR3 loop reads CASSIRPQETQYF. In DNA form, the CDR3 reads TGTGCCAGTAGTATCCGGCCCCAAGAGACCCAGTACTTC.

The chain carries TRBV15 and TRBJ1-4; possible D gene TRBD1, 5 bases. Germline V lookup: CDR1 LNHNV, CDR2 YYDKDF (reference sequence). This CDR3 spans 17 amino acids. V shed 4 bases and J shed 4 bases, with 19 bases lying between them. The CDR3 nucleotides read TGTGCCACCAGCATCAAAAACGGTGGGGGAATTAATGAAAAACTGTTTTTT. Translating it yields CATSIKNGGGINEKLFF.

This chain connects TRBV27 to TRBJ2-3, with D hard to call. CDR1 is MNHEY and CDR2 is SMNVEV in the germline V gene (reference sequence). The length of the CDR3 is 14 residues. Trimming left V 5 bases short and J 1 base short, with 10 bases between. The CDR3 region is CASSPGRGTDTQYF. CDR3 coding DNA: TGTGCCAGCAGTCCCGGACGAGGCACAGATACGCAGTATTTT.

The rearrangement uses TRBV6-1 and TRBJ1-2; D gene unclear. CDR1 and CDR2 (germline): MNHNS, SASEGT. The CDR3 totals 14 residues. V lost 3 bases and J 4 bases, leaving 12 bases between the germline ends. This CDR3 is CASSEQAVGYGYTF. The CDR3 DNA reads TGTGCCAGCAGTGAGCAGGCGGTTGGCTATGGCTACACCTTC.

This clone showed up just once. The rearrangement joins TRBV5-1 to TRBJ1-1, with 8 positions matching TRBD1. Germline trimming cut 3 bases from V and 3 bases from J; bases unmatched to any gene: 10. The germline CDR1 and CDR2 sequences are SGHRS and YFSETQ. This CDR3 contains 16 residues. The CDR3 DNA follows: TGCGCCAGCAGCTCTACTTTGACAGGGGAGTACACTGAAGCTTTCTTT. Amino acid sequence: CASSSTLTGEYTEAFF. Using reference TRBV5-1 and TRBJ1-1 for the parts outside the CDR3, the full variable domain is KAGVTQTPRYLIKTRGQQVTLSCSPISGHRSVSWYQQTPGQGLQFLFEYFSETQRNKGNFPGRFSGRQFSNSRSEMNVSTLELGDSALYLCASSSTLTGEYTEAFFGQGTRLTVV.

The rearrangement joins TRBV24-1 to TRBJ2-5, with D unclear. The CDR3 is made up of 13 amino acids. From germline, CDR1 is KGHDR and CDR2 SFDVKD. V lost 3 bases and J 2 bases, leaving 6 bases between the germline ends. CDR3 nucleotide sequence: TGTGCCACCAGTGATGTGCGACAAGAGACCCAGTACTTC. Its protein product is CATSDVRQETQYF.

This rearrangement joins TRBV7-9 to TRBJ2-7; perhaps D is TRBD1 or TRBD2 (5 bases each). V dropped 5 bases and J dropped 0 bases, with 11 bases sitting between them. Germline V gives CDR1 SEHNR, CDR2 FQNEAQ (reference sequence). This CDR3 comprises 14 residues. The CDR3 nucleotides are TGTGCCAGCAGCCCCGGGACGGACTCCTACGAGCAGTACTTC. Amino acids: CASSPGTDSYEQYF. The full variable domain, its missing parts supplied by reference TRBV7-9 and TRBJ2-7, is DTGVSQNPRHKITKRGQNVTFRCDPISEHNRLYWYRQTLGQGPEFLTYFQNEAQLEKSRLLSDRFSAERPKGSFSTLEIQRTEQGDSAMYLCASSPGTDSYEQYFGPGTRLTVT.

The V call is TRBV7-3, the J call TRBJ2-1, with TRBD2 matching over 7 bases. The V gene's germline CDR1 is SGHTA and CDR2 FQGTGA. The CDR3 is made up of 15 amino acids. The junction had 7 bases not matched to a gene; V was cut back by 1 base and J by 7 bases. CDR3 coding DNA: TGTGCCAGCAGCTTAATGGCGGGAGAGCAGAATGAGCAGTTCTTC. Amino acid sequence: CASSLMAGEQNEQFF.

The chain joins TRBV25-1 to TRBJ1-4; D ambiguous. Per germline, CDR1 MGHDK and CDR2 SYGVNS. The CDR3 totals 15 residues. V dropped 2 bases and J dropped 4 bases, with 11 bases sitting between them. The CDR3 loop is CASSEVRSINEKLFF. The CDR3 DNA is TGTGCCAGCAGTGAAGTCCGGTCCATTAATGAAAAACTGTTTTTT.

In this sample, this clone turned up a few times. V gene TRBV13 combines with J gene TRBJ2-2; D is possibly TRBD1 (6 bases). The V gene's germline CDR1 is PRHDT and CDR2 FYEKMQ (reference sequence). CDR3 size: 17 residues. V was pared by 6 bases and J by 5 bases, with 22 bases between. CDR3 in DNA: TGTGCCAGCAGACGACAGAAAACAGGGAGTTCGACCGGGGAGCTGTTTTTT. Its protein product is CASRRQKTGSSTGELFF. The variable domain in full, completed from reference TRBV13 and TRBJ2-2, reads AAGVIQSPRHLIKEKRETATLKCYPIPRHDTVYWYQQGPGQDPQFLISFYEKMQSDKGSIPDRFSAQQFSDYHSELNMSSLELGDSALYFCASRRQKTGSSTGELFFGEGSRLTVL.

The V gene is TRBV3-1 (or the pseudogene TRBV3-2), the J gene TRBJ1-2; D remains ambiguous. The germline gives CDR1 LGHDT, CDR2 YNNKEL (reference sequence). Trimming stripped 0 bases from V and 6 bases from J, with 8 bases between. The CDR3 has 13 residues. The DNA for the CDR3 is TGTGCCAGCAGCCAAGAGACCGGAAATGGCTACACCTTC. It encodes CASSQETGNGYTF.

The table lists this clone with a few counts. This chain uses TRBV28 with TRBJ1-2; 8 nucleotides match TRBD1. Germline assignment: CDR1 MDHEN and CDR2 SYDVKM. CDR3 length: 15 residues. V lost 6 bases, J lost 8 bases, and 14 bases stayed unmatched. The CDR3 here is CASSILGQGTKGYTF. Here the CDR3 DNA reads TGTGCCAGCAGCATCCTTGGACAGGGAACAAAAGGCTACACCTTC.

The chain links TRBV2 to TRBJ1-5, with D tentatively TRBD1 (5 bases). Germline V gene sequence: CDR1 SNHLY, CDR2 FYNNEI. V lost 6 bases, J lost 2 bases, and 8 bases lay in between. This CDR3 spans 13 amino acids. In DNA, the CDR3 is TGTGCCAGCAGCGGGGACGGCAATCAGCCCCAGCATTTT. Its translation is CASSGDGNQPQHF.

The CDR3 protein is CASSRTSGYHEQFF. CDR3 nucleotide sequence: TGCGCCAGCAGTCGGACTAGCGGATATCATGAGCAGTTCTTC. The chain recombines TRBV4-1 with TRBJ2-1; 10 bases agree with TRBD2. Losses at the gene ends were 6 bases for V and 8 bases for J; bases not matched to a gene: 7. Germline V gives CDR1 MGHRA, CDR2 YSYEKL. This CDR3 spans 14 amino acids.

V gene TRBV2 combines with J gene TRBJ2-3, with D perhaps matching TRBD1 (5 bases). This CDR3 has 15 amino acids. Germline assignment: CDR1 SNHLY and CDR2 FYNNEI. Trimming removed 7 bases from V and 4 bases from J, with 18 bases in between. The CDR3 region is CASKSQVDLADTQYF. The DNA for the CDR3 is TGTGCCAGCAAATCACAGGTCGACTTAGCAGATACGCAGTATTTT.